The 32 T cell receptor beta chains below were found in one sample sequenced in a study of OX40 agonist ivuxolimab in advanced cancers. Some clones are missing from TCRdb's copy, which holds only in-frame ones; the method was immunoSEQ multiplex PCR. The data hold about 38,000 clones, with around 82% observed a single time. The sample consisted of CD4+ or CD8+ T cells sorted from blood, taken in a trial of the OX40 agonist ivuxolimab. These TCRs come from an adult with an advanced solid tumor such as melanoma, head and neck, liver or kidney cancer.

The chain has TRBV2 and TRBJ1-2; D not certain. Germline V lookup: CDR1 SNHLY, CDR2 FYNNEI. The CDR3 extends over 14 amino acids. The germline V and J ends were trimmed by 4 bases and 5 bases, with 14 bases remaining between them. In DNA form, the CDR3 reads TGTGCCAGCAGTGCTGACCGGATAGGATATGGCTACACCTTC. Amino acids: CASSADRIGYGYTF.

V and J are TRBV7-6 and TRBJ2-2; 7 nucleotides line up with TRBD1. The CDR3 loop spans 16 amino acids. Trimming cost V 2 bases and J 6 bases; bases outside gene matches: 9. Germline loops: CDR1 SGHVS, CDR2 FNYEAQ. CDR3 protein: CASSLNPNRGSGELFF. DNA for the CDR3: TGTGCCAGCAGCTTAAACCCCAACAGGGGCTCCGGGGAGCTGTTTTTT.

The CDR3 sequence: CASSLVVGETQYF. For the CDR3, the DNA is TGTGCCAGCAGCTTGGTCGTGGGGGAGACCCAGTACTTC. The rearrangement joins TRBV7-6 to TRBJ2-5; unclear D gene. The CDR3 extends over 13 amino acids. Germline V gene sequence: CDR1 SGHVS, CDR2 FNYEAQ. V was cut by 3 bases and J by 5 bases, with 10 bases left in between. Together with reference TRBV7-6 and TRBJ2-5, the CDR3 gives the full variable domain: GAGVSQSPRYKVTKRGQDVALRCDPISGHVSLYWYRQALGQGPEFLTYFNYEAQQDKSGLPNDRFSAERPEGSISTLTIQRTEQRDSAMYRCASSLVVGETQYFGPGTRLLVL.

This clone was counted between two and nine times. V gene TRBV9 combines with J gene TRBJ1-5; a possible D gene is TRBD1 (5 bases). CDR3 length: 13 residues. CDR1 SGDLS and CDR2 YYNGEE come from the germline V gene. V was clipped by 0 bases and J by 9 bases, with 10 bases between them. CDR3 amino acids: CASSVGKGSPQHF. In nucleotides, the CDR3 is TGTGCCAGCAGCGTAGGAAAGGGGTCGCCCCAGCATTTT.

This CDR3 is CASFSGTGHGELFF. In DNA form, the CDR3 reads TGTGCCAGTTTCTCCGGGACAGGGCACGGGGAGCTGTTTTTT. The V call is TRBV6-5, the J call TRBJ2-2; TRBD1 agrees at 9 bases. The germline V gene encodes CDR1 MNHEY and CDR2 SVGAGI. The V and J ends lost 9 bases and 7 bases, in that order; junction bases with no gene match: 9. The CDR3 loop spans 14 amino acids.

This chain connects TRBV6-5 to TRBJ2-1, with unresolved D. The CDR3 sequence is 14 residues long. Trimming shortened V by 2 bases and J by 8 bases, and 13 bases separated the two germline ends. Germline V gives CDR1 MNHEY, CDR2 SVGAGI. CDR3 region: CASSYRVPQDEQFF. The CDR3, as DNA: TGTGCCAGCAGTTACCGGGTCCCCCAGGATGAGCAGTTCTTC.

A single count supports this clone. The chain has TRBV5-1 and TRBJ2-3; 7 positions agree with TRBD2. Unmatched junction bases numbered 9, after V lost 5 bases and J lost 0 bases. Looked up from germline, CDR1 is SGHRS and CDR2 is YFSETQ. CDR3 size: 16 residues. The chain's CDR3 is CASSQAGLGSTDTQYF. CDR3 nucleotides: TGCGCCAGCAGTCAAGCGGGGCTGGGGAGCACAGATACGCAGTATTTT.

For the CDR3, the DNA is TGTGCCACCTCGGTAGGGGGGACAGATACGCAGTATTTT. This codes for CATSVGGTDTQYF. The chain uses TRBV19 and TRBJ2-3, with D perhaps assigned TRBD1 or TRBD2 (6 bases each). CDR3 size: 13 residues. The germline CDR1 and CDR2 sequences are LNHDA and SQIVND (reference sequence). Trimming pared 10 bases from V and 3 bases from J, leaving 14 bases between.

The rearrangement links TRBV18 to TRBJ1-2; no firm D call. The CDR3 runs to 13 residues. V was clipped by 6 bases and J by 1 base, with 9 bases between them. The germline V gene encodes CDR1 KGHSH and CDR2 LQKENI. DNA of the CDR3: TGTGCCAGCTCCCCTCAGGATAACTATGGCTACACCTTC. Amino acid sequence: CASSPQDNYGYTF.

The V call is TRBV21-1, the J call TRBJ2-1; whether TRBD2, the table's D call, matches the DNA was not checked. TRBV21-1 is a documented pseudogene. CDR3 length: 15 residues. The CDR3 sequence is CASNELAGGANEQFF. CDR3 nucleotide sequence: TGTGCCAGCAACGAACTAGCGGGAGGGGCAAATGAGCAGTTCTTC.

The V and J genes are TRBV11-3 and TRBJ2-1; 11 bases agree with TRBD2. The germline CDR1 and CDR2 sequences are SGHNT and YENEEA. V shed 3 bases and J 4 bases; nucleotides not matched to a gene: 5. The CDR3 loop spans 16 amino acids. CDR3 in DNA: TGTGCCAGCAGCTTCAATGTAGCGGGGGGGTACAATGAGCAGTTCTTC. Protein: CASSFNVAGGYNEQFF.

V and J are TRBV7-9 and TRBJ2-5; 9 nucleotides align to TRBD2. Looked up from germline, CDR1 is SEHNR and CDR2 is FQNEAQ (reference sequence). CDR3 size: 17 residues. After removal of 4 bases from V and 5 bases from J, the junction contained 14 bases not matched to a gene. Here the CDR3 DNA reads TGTGCCAGCAGCTCCAAAAAGGTCCTAGCGGGACTGGAGACCCAGTACTTC. Translation gives CASSSKKVLAGLETQYF.

V and J are TRBV6-5 and TRBJ1-2; D gene unclear. Per the germline V gene, CDR1 is MNHEY and CDR2 is SVGAGI. The V end was cut by 10 bases, the J end by 12 bases, with 18 bases between. This CDR3 region has 11 residues. The CDR3 reads CATRSGVVDTF. CDR3 coding DNA: TGTGCCACCCGAAGTGGCGTTGTCGACACCTTC.

The chain joins TRBV10-3 to TRBJ2-5; D is unclear. Trimming shortened V by 8 bases and J by 0 bases, and 13 bases separated the two germline ends. Germline CDR1 and CDR2: ENHRY and SYGVKD. The CDR3 is 14 residues long. The CDR3 region has the DNA TGTGCCATCGGGGAATCAGGTTACCAAGAGACCCAGTACTTC. Amino acids: CAIGESGYQETQYF.

This CDR3 is CASSINAGMNTEAFF. CDR3 nucleotide sequence: TGTGCCAGTAGTATTAACGCAGGCATGAACACTGAAGCTTTCTTT. The chain employs TRBV19 and TRBJ1-1, with unresolved D. CDR1 LNHDA and CDR2 SQIVND come from the germline V gene (reference sequence). V lost 3 bases and J lost 0, with 11 bases in between. The CDR3 is 15 residues long.

The V and J genes are TRBV5-1 and TRBJ2-6; no definite D call. From germline, CDR1 is SGHRS and CDR2 YFSETQ. The CDR3 is 14 residues long. V was shortened by 0 bases and J by 0 bases, with 1 base between the two germline ends. CDR3 coding DNA: TGCGCCAGCAGCTTGGTCTCTGGGGCCAACGTCCTGACTTTC. Residues: CASSLVSGANVLTF.

This clone counts as medium-sized. The V call is TRBV15, the J call TRBJ1-5, with D uncertain. Germline CDR1 is LNHNV and CDR2 is YYDKDF (reference sequence). The germline V and J ends were trimmed by 0 bases and 4 bases, with 10 bases remaining between them. The CDR3 is 15 amino acids. Written as DNA, the CDR3 is TGTGCCACCAGCAGAGATCCGCACCCAAATCAGCCCCAGCATTTT. This codes for CATSRDPHPNQPQHF. Drawing the rest from reference TRBV15 and TRBJ1-5, the complete variable domain is DAMVIQNPRYQVTQFGKPVTLSCSQTLNHNVMYWYQQKSSQAPKLLFHYYDKDFNNEADTPDNFQSRRPNTSFCFLDIRSPGLGDTAMYLCATSRDPHPNQPQHFGDGTRLSIL.

This clone was seen more than once but under ten times. The genes are TRBV6-1 and TRBJ1-5; D gene unclear. From germline, CDR1 is MNHNS and CDR2 SASEGT. This CDR3 has 15 amino acids. V gave up 5 bases and J gave up 4 bases, with 15 bases separating them. The CDR3 DNA is TGTGCCAGCAGTAAGGAAAGGTCGGGGAATCAGCCCCAGCATTTT. Its translation is CASSKERSGNQPQHF.

This clone came up a few times. The V and J genes are TRBV30 and TRBJ1-5; possible D gene TRBD1, 5 bases. From germline, CDR1 is GTSNPN and CDR2 SVGIG (reference sequence). The CDR3 consists of 13 residues. V lost 4 bases, J lost 4 bases, and 11 bases lay in between. CDR3 bases: TGTGCCTGGACCCAGGGAAGGAATCAGCCCCAGCATTTT. Protein: CAWTQGRNQPQHF.

This chain joins TRBV4-2 and TRBJ2-7; 7 nucleotides match TRBD2. V shed 3 bases, J shed 2 bases, and the junction held 10 bases outside the gene matches. The CDR3 extends over 16 amino acids. Germline V gene lookup returns CDR1 LGHNA and CDR2 YNFKEQ. CDR3 in amino acids: CASSQVGGTGAYEQYF. CDR3 bases: TGTGCCAGCAGCCAGGTCGGGGGGACGGGAGCCTACGAGCAGTACTTC.

The genes are TRBV6-5 and TRBJ1-1, with 9 positions matching TRBD1. The V gene end was trimmed by 4 bases and the J gene end by 2 bases; junction bases not matched to a gene: 2. The germline V gene encodes CDR1 MNHEY and CDR2 SVGAGI. The CDR3 spans 14 residues. In nucleotides, the CDR3 is TGTGCCAGCAGTTGGGGACAGGGAAACACTGAAGCTTTCTTT. Translation gives CASSWGQGNTEAFF.

This rearrangement joins TRBV5-6 to TRBJ1-6; weak D call: TRBD1 (6 bases). The germline V gene has CDR1 SGHDT and CDR2 YYEEEE. V shed 1 base and J shed 14 bases, with 16 bases lying between them. This CDR3 spans 14 amino acids. CDR3: CASSLKQGLGALHF. The CDR3 DNA follows: TGTGCCAGCAGCTTGAAACAGGGATTAGGGGCCCTCCACTTT.

The chain employs TRBV10-3 and TRBJ1-5, with D possibly TRBD1 on 6 matching bases. This CDR3 has 15 residues. CDR1 is ENHRY, CDR2 SYGVKD, per germline. Between the trimmed V and J ends, which lost 0 bases and 7 bases, there was a span of 13 bases. As DNA, the CDR3 is TGTGCCATCAGTGAGTCGAGGGCAGGGGAGCAGCCCCAGCATTTT. This sequence encodes CAISESRAGEQPQHF.

The V gene is TRBV5-1, the J gene TRBJ2-5; 9 bases line up with TRBD2. Trimming at V came to 1 base and at J to 4 bases, leaving 2 bases not matched to a gene. The CDR3 has 14 residues. Germline-derived CDR1 and CDR2 are SGHRS and YFSETQ. CDR3 coding DNA: TGCGCCAGCAGCTTGCAACTAGCGGGAGAGACCCAGTACTTC. This codes for CASSLQLAGETQYF.

This chain links TRBV11-2 with TRBJ1-4; 8 nucleotides align to TRBD1. CDR1 SGHAT and CDR2 FQNNGV come from the germline V gene. This CDR3 spans 13 amino acids. V was pared by 5 bases and J by 10 bases, with 6 bases of the junction left unmatched. The CDR3 spells CASSLRDRLKLFF. For the CDR3, the DNA is TGTGCCAGCAGCCTCAGGGACAGGTTAAAACTGTTTTTT.

The chain joins TRBV25-1 to TRBJ2-7; 8 nucleotides line up with TRBD2. Germline trimming cut 4 bases from V and 7 bases from J; bases unmatched to any gene: 12. The CDR3 extends over 15 amino acids. Per the germline V gene, CDR1 is MGHDK and CDR2 is SYGVNS. The DNA of the CDR3 is TGTGCCAGCAGTGGAAATAGCGGGATTGTTAAGGAGCAGTACTTC. As protein: CASSGNSGIVKEQYF.

The rearrangement links TRBV5-6 to TRBJ1-1, with a possible D match to TRBD1 (5 bases). There are 14 residues in the CDR3. CDR1 SGHDT and CDR2 YYEEEE come from the germline V gene. V lost 0 bases to trimming and J lost 3 bases, with 9 bases between them. The CDR3 bases are TGTGCCAGCAGCTTGGGTATGGGGGACACTGAAGCTTTCTTT. Translating gives CASSLGMGDTEAFF.

The chain combines TRBV6-1 with TRBJ1-2; D remains unclear. CDR3 length: 16 residues. V lost 2 bases and J lost 5, with 18 bases in between. Germline CDR1 and CDR2: MNHNS and SASEGT. The CDR3 sequence: CASSEKPSAGGYGYTF. The CDR3 DNA is TGTGCCAGCAGTGAAAAGCCGTCGGCAGGCGGTTATGGCTACACCTTC.

This clone showed up just once. Mismatch with germline at one junction end may stem from a read error. The chain combines TRBV7-2 with TRBJ2-5, with 7 positions matching TRBD1. Germline CDR1 is SGHTA and CDR2 is FQGNSA. This CDR3 has 14 amino acids. The CDR3 nucleotides are TGTGCCAGCAGTATGAGGGGGCACGGAGAGATCCAGTACTTC. Amino acids: CASSMRGHGEIQYF.

The CDR3 is CASSKTNEGTEAFF. The CDR3 nucleotides are TGCGCCAGCAGCAAAACTAACGAGGGGACTGAAGCTTTCTTT. V gene TRBV5-1 combines with J gene TRBJ1-1; tentatively, D is TRBD1 (5 bases). Germline V gene data show CDR1 as SGHRS and CDR2 as YFSETQ. The CDR3 sequence is 14 residues long. The V gene lost 4 bases and the J gene lost 5 bases, with 15 bases spanning the gap.

The chain recombines TRBV19 with TRBJ1-5, with D uncertain. The V and J ends lost 4 bases and 4 bases respectively, with 8 bases between them. Germline V lookup: CDR1 LNHDA, CDR2 SQIVND (reference sequence). This CDR3 has 13 residues. CDR3 in DNA: TGTGCCAGTAGTAGCCAGATTAATCAGCCCCAGCATTTT. As protein: CASSSQINQPQHF.

This rearrangement joins TRBV6-6 to TRBJ2-2; 10 positions match TRBD2. The CDR3 runs to 15 residues. Germline CDR1 MNHNY, CDR2 SVGAGI (reference sequence). V gave up 3 bases and J gave up 6 bases; unmatched junction bases: 4. The CDR3 sequence is CASSYLAGVAGELFF. The CDR3 DNA reads TGTGCCAGCAGTTATCTAGCGGGGGTCGCCGGGGAGCTGTTTTTT.